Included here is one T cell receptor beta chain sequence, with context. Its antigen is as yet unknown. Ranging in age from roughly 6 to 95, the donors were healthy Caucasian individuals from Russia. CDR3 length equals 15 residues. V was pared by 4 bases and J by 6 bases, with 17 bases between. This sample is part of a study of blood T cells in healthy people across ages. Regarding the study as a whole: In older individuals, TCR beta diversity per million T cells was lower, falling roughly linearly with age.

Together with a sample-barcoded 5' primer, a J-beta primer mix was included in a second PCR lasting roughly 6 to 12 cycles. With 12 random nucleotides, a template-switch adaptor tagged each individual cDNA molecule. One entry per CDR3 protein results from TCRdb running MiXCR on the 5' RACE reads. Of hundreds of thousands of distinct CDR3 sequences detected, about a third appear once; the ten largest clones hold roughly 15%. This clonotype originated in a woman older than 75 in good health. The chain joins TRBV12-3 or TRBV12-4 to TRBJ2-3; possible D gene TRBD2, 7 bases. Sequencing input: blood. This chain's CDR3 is CASSWTRVGADTQYF. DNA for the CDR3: TGTGCCAGCAGTTGGACTAGAGTGGGGGCGGATACGCAGTATTTT.